This T cell receptor (beta chain) was recorded in a study of blood T cells in healthy people across ages. Study-wide points: Per-million-T-cell TCR beta diversity fell roughly linearly with age.

Researchers collected roughly 10 milliliters of peripheral blood from every single donor. Then a second PCR, running roughly 7 to 11 cycles, was carried out with a sample-barcoded 5' primer and a J-beta primer mix. TCRdb reanalysed the 5' RACE reads using MiXCR and keeps one entry per CDR3 protein. This sample has about 1.5 million distinct CDR3 sequences, with 35% to 45% found just once. This CDR3 contains 11 residues. Germline V gene sequence: CDR1 MNHEY, CDR2 SVGAGI. This clonotype was observed once. Its specificity is unknown. Sequence at one end of the junction differs from germline and may be a read error.

The gene calls are TRBV6-5 and TRBJ2-5; TRBD1 matches 7 bases. The receptor was isolated from a woman aged 18-30 years in good health. Sequencing was carried out using blood. The CDR3 bases are TGTGCCAGCACTTACAGGGGGACCCAGTACTTC. It encodes CASTYRGTQYF.